The next 27 T cell receptor beta chains were all read from a single sample in a study of shared clonotypes between healthy human individuals. Clones were sequenced by immunoSEQ multiplex PCR, and TCRdb holds only the in-frame ones, with some missing. The sample holds about 490,000 clones; 78% are singletons and the top ten take around 13%. Sequences were obtained from PBMCs. All receptors come from a woman aged 40 to 50 in good health. Some clones in this sample may be carry-over from other donors' samples.

The chain employs TRBV28 and TRBJ2-3, with TRBD2 identical over 9 bases. This CDR3 has 15 amino acids. The V segment lost 5 bases and the J segment 4 bases; nucleotides outside the gene matches: 7. Germline-derived CDR1 and CDR2 are MDHEN and SYDVKM. The CDR3 DNA follows: TGTGCCAGCAGTGTAGCGGGAGTTGATGCAGATACGCAGTATTTT. Encoded protein: CASSVAGVDADTQYF.

The chain is built from TRBV4-3 and TRBJ2-2; a possible D gene is TRBD2 (5 bases). CDR3 size: 16 residues. Trimming pared 1 base from V and 4 bases from J, leaving 13 bases between. CDR1 LGHNA and CDR2 YSLEER come from the germline V gene. This chain's CDR3 is CASSQGSGRITGELFF. CDR3 nucleotide sequence: TGCGCCAGCAGCCAAGGAAGTGGGAGAATCACCGGGGAGCTGTTTTTT.

The genes are TRBV2 and TRBJ2-7; 12 positions agree with TRBD2. After removal of 7 bases from V and 6 bases from J, the junction contained 7 bases not matched to a gene. Germline lookup yields CDR1 SNHLY and CDR2 FYNNEI. CDR3 length equals 14 residues. CDR3 nucleotide sequence: TGTGCCAGCATCCAGACTAGCGGGAGAGGCGAGCAGTACTTC. Translated, it gives CASIQTSGRGEQYF.

The V and J genes are TRBV28 and TRBJ2-3; D may be TRBD2 (6 bases). The CDR3 has 16 residues. Germline-derived CDR1 and CDR2 are MDHEN and SYDVKM. V was clipped by 8 bases and J by 2 bases, with 20 bases between them. CDR3 DNA: TGTGCCAGCCTCGGGGGACTCCCCCGAGTCACAGATACGCAGTATTTT. Translated: CASLGGLPRVTDTQYF.

The CDR3 DNA reads as TGCGCCAGCAGTGACAGGGTAGAGGCCGGGGAGCTGTTTTTT. It encodes CASSDRVEAGELFF. V usage is TRBV10-2 and J usage is TRBJ2-2; D possibly corresponds to TRBD1 (5 bases). This CDR3 region has 14 residues. V dropped 3 bases and J dropped 6 bases, with 11 bases sitting between them. Germline-derived CDR1 and CDR2 are WSHSY and SAAADI.

The gene calls are TRBV5-6 and TRBJ2-5; 9 nucleotides match TRBD2. The germline V gene encodes CDR1 SGHDT and CDR2 YYEEEE. CDR3 length: 16 amino acids. The V segment lost 4 bases and the J segment 2 bases; nucleotides outside the gene matches: 9. The CDR3 spells CASSPPGLAGQETQYF. CDR3 bases: TGTGCCAGCAGCCCCCCCGGGCTAGCGGGACAAGAGACCCAGTACTTC.

This chain links TRBV9 with TRBJ2-2, with a possible D match to TRBD2 (6 bases). The V and J ends lost 6 bases and 3 bases respectively, with 9 bases between them. Germline V gene sequence: CDR1 SGDLS, CDR2 YYNGEE. CDR3 length: 13 amino acids. In DNA, the CDR3 is TGTGCCAGCACGGAGGGGCACACCGGGGAGCTGTTTTTT. Its protein product is CASTEGHTGELFF.

A few counts support this clone. The chain has TRBV6-1 and TRBJ1-2; D is unresolved. Germline V gene lookup returns CDR1 MNHNS and CDR2 SASEGT. V lost 7 bases to trimming and J lost 1 base, with 13 bases between them. The length of the CDR3 is 14 residues. CDR3 sequence: CASITVPDNYGYTF. In DNA, the CDR3 is TGTGCCAGCATTACGGTTCCGGATAACTATGGCTACACCTTC.

This rearrangement joins TRBV7-3 to TRBJ2-2, with TRBD1 matching 7 bases. V shed 5 bases, J shed 7 bases, and the junction held 1 base outside the gene matches. Germline-derived CDR1 and CDR2 are SGHTA and FQGTGA. There are 12 residues in the CDR3. CDR3 amino acids: CASSQGDGELFF. The CDR3 coding sequence is TGTGCCAGCAGCCAGGGGGACGGGGAGCTGTTTTTT.

The CDR3 region is CASSLGSSPDTQYF. Written as DNA, the CDR3 is TGTGCCAGCAGCTTGGGCTCTAGCCCAGATACGCAGTATTTT. The J gene is TRBJ2-3, the V gene TRBV7-8; a weak D match, TRBD2 (5 bases). V was clipped by 3 bases and J by 4 bases, with 11 bases between them. Per germline, CDR1 SGHVS and CDR2 FQNEAQ. The CDR3 sequence is 14 residues long.

The chain combines TRBV4-3 with TRBJ2-1, with TRBD2 matching over 7 bases. CDR1 LGHNA and CDR2 YSLEER come from the germline V gene. The V gene end was trimmed by 0 bases and the J gene end by 10 bases; junction bases not matched to a gene: 12. The CDR3 sequence is 16 residues long. CDR3 amino acids: CASSQDFRSGGAEQFF. CDR3 in DNA: TGCGCCAGCAGCCAAGATTTCCGATCGGGGGGAGCCGAGCAGTTCTTC.

The V call is TRBV5-8, the J call TRBJ2-3, with unresolved D. V dropped 1 base and J dropped 2 bases, with 5 bases sitting between them. Germline CDR1 and CDR2: SGHTS and YDEGEE. This CDR3 contains 13 residues. The CDR3 here is CASSLTITDTQYF. The CDR3 nucleotides are TGTGCCAGCAGCTTGACCATCACAGATACGCAGTATTTT.

The DNA of the CDR3 is TGTGCCAGCAGCTTAGTCCTAGCGGAACTCTACAATGAGCAGTTCTTC. Translated: CASSLVLAELYNEQFF. The chain employs TRBV7-2 and TRBJ2-1, with TRBD2 matching over 7 bases. The trim removed 1 base at V and 3 bases at J, leaving 6 bases unmatched. The length of the CDR3 is 16 residues. Germline V gene data show CDR1 as SGHTA and CDR2 as FQGNSA.

This clone was observed many times. This sequence joins TRBV28 and TRBJ2-2; no firm D call. V shed 5 bases and J shed 5 bases, with 6 bases lying between them. The CDR3 covers 12 residues. Germline CDR1 MDHEN, CDR2 SYDVKM. The CDR3 sequence: CASSTPTGELFF. The CDR3, as DNA: TGTGCCAGCAGTACACCGACCGGGGAGCTGTTTTTT.

Regarding this clone: A much larger clone lies one base from this, so it may be a read error. At the DNA level, this CDR3 is encoded by other sequences in the same sample as well. The chain has TRBV7-2 and TRBJ2-5; 12 nucleotides agree with TRBD2. Germline values: CDR1 SGHTA, CDR2 FQGNSA. The CDR3 is made up of 15 amino acids. In DNA, the CDR3 is TGTGCCAGCAGCCTAGCGGGAGGGGGACAAGAGACCCAGTACTTC. This gives the protein CASSLAGGGQETQYF.

This clone has more than one count but fewer than ten. This chain uses TRBV4-2 with TRBJ2-1; TRBD2 matches at 11 bases. Germline V lookup: CDR1 LGHNA, CDR2 YNFKEQ. V gave up 4 bases and J gave up 8 bases; unmatched junction bases: 16. The CDR3 runs to 18 residues. DNA of the CDR3: TGTGCCAGCAGCCCGCCGGGACTAGCGGCGTCCGGGGGCGATGAGCAGTTCTTC. It yields the protein CASSPPGLAASGGDEQFF.

The chain combines TRBV7-8 with TRBJ2-2; D gene unclear. The CDR3 loop spans 14 amino acids. Trimming stripped 2 bases from V and 2 bases from J, with 6 bases between. Germline CDR1 is SGHVS and CDR2 is FQNEAQ. This CDR3 reads CASSLSSNTGELFF. The CDR3 coding sequence is TGTGCCAGCAGCTTATCCTCAAACACCGGGGAGCTGTTTTTT.

The chain combines TRBV11-2 with TRBJ2-1; D not resolved. This CDR3 spans 15 amino acids. Deletions cut 1 base from V and 6 bases from J, with 13 bases between. Germline assignment: CDR1 SGHAT and CDR2 FQNNGV. The CDR3 loop is CASSLAGGWGNEQFF. CDR3 nucleotides: TGTGCCAGCAGCTTAGCTGGTGGGTGGGGCAATGAGCAGTTCTTC. Complete variable domain (other parts from reference TRBV11-2 and TRBJ2-1): EAGVAQSPRYKIIEKRQSVAFWCNPISGHATLYWYQQILGQGPKLLIQFQNNGVVDDSQLPKDRFSAERLKGVDSTLKIQPAKLEDSAVYLCASSLAGGWGNEQFFGPGTRLTVL.

The V and J genes are TRBV7-2 and TRBJ1-5; D is undetermined. V dropped 1 base and J dropped 3 bases, with 4 bases sitting between them. The CDR3 consists of 13 residues. Germline-derived CDR1 and CDR2 are SGHTA and FQGNSA. The CDR3 sequence is CASSLDYNQPQHF. CDR3 nucleotides: TGTGCCAGCAGCTTAGATTACAATCAGCCCCAGCATTTT.

This clone was recorded a few times. V usage is TRBV29-1 and J usage is TRBJ2-5, with 7 bases fitting TRBD2. The germline gives CDR1 SQVTM, CDR2 ANQGSEA. J lost 1 base, V lost 8 bases, and 4 bases had no gene match. There are 12 residues in the CDR3. In DNA, the CDR3 is TGCAGCTCCGGGAGGCTCCAAGAGACCCAGTACTTC. Its translation is CSSGRLQETQYF.

About this clone: A junction boundary mismatches the germline segment, possibly from a read error. The chain recombines TRBV9 with TRBJ1-3; no reliable D call. The CDR3 consists of 15 residues. From germline, CDR1 is SGDLS and CDR2 YYNGEE. This chain's CDR3 is CASGVDQLSGNTIYF. In nucleotides, the CDR3 is TGTGCCAGCGGCGTAGACCAACTCTCTGGAAACACCATATATTTT.

The CDR3 loop reads CASSPGTGDTQYF. CDR3 bases: TGTGCCAGCAGCCCCGGGACTGGGGATACGCAGTATTTT. The rearrangement joins TRBV14 to TRBJ2-3; TRBD2 is a possible D gene (6 bases). Deletions cut 4 bases from V and 6 bases from J, with 11 bases between. The CDR3 consists of 13 residues. Germline CDR1 SGHDN, CDR2 FVKESK.

Comment on this clone: Additional DNA sequences in this sample encode the identical CDR3. The chain recombines TRBV18 with TRBJ1-1; TRBD1 might be the D (6 bases). This CDR3 is 14 amino acids long. Trimming took off 1 base at V and 5 bases at J, with 11 bases between the two ends. Germline CDR1 and CDR2: KGHSH and LQKENI. CDR3 nucleotide sequence: TGTGCCAGCTCACCACTAGGGGGAAGGACTGAAGCTTTCTTT. Amino acids: CASSPLGGRTEAFF.

V and J are TRBV2 and TRBJ2-1; 9 nucleotides agree with TRBD2. CDR1 and CDR2 (germline): SNHLY, FYNNEI. The trim removed 6 bases at V and 6 bases at J, leaving 9 bases unmatched. This CDR3 has 15 residues. The CDR3 DNA sequence: TGTGCCAGCAGGGGGGGGACTAGCTCGATCAATGAGCAGTTCTTC. Translation: CASRGGTSSINEQFF.

V gene TRBV2 combines with J gene TRBJ2-3; either TRBD1 or TRBD2 may supply D (5 bases each). The CDR3 runs 15 residues. V was trimmed by 8 bases and J by 2 bases, leaving 17 bases between them. The germline gives CDR1 SNHLY, CDR2 FYNNEI. The CDR3 DNA follows: TGTGCCAGCTCGGGGCAGCGTGGCCTCACAGATACGCAGTATTTT. Encoded protein: CASSGQRGLTDTQYF.

The genes are TRBV10-3 and TRBJ2-1, with TRBD2 as a possible D gene (5 bases). CDR3 size: 14 residues. V shed 2 bases and J shed 10 bases, with 15 bases lying between them. The germline V gene has CDR1 ENHRY and CDR2 SYGVKD. This CDR3 reads CAISERLEAGEQFF. CDR3 bases: TGTGCCATCAGTGAGCGATTAGAGGCGGGCGAGCAGTTCTTC.

J is TRBJ1-1 and V is TRBV2, with D tentatively TRBD1 (6 bases). The V end was cut by 6 bases, the J end by 7 bases, with 15 bases between. This CDR3 spans 13 amino acids. The germline gives CDR1 SNHLY, CDR2 FYNNEI. The DNA of the CDR3 is TGTGCCAGCAGGGCGGAGACAGGCGTTGAAGCTTTCTTT. Amino acid sequence: CASRAETGVEAFF.